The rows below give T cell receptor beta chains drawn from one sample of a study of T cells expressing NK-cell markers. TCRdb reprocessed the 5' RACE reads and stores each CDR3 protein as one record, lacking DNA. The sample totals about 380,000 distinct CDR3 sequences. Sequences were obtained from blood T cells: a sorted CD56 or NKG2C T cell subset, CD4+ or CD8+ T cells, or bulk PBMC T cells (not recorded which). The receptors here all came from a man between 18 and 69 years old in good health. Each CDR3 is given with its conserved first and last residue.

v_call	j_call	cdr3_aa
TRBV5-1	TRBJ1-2	CASSLGTGNYGYTF
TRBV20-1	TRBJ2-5	CSATLAGVETQYF
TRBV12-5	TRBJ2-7	CASDTPGDGSPSYEQYF
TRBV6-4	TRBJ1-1	CASRAQGYTEAFF
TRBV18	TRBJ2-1	CASSHDSPGFF
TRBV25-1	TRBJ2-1	CASSEFVNEQFF
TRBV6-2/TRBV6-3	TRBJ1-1	CASSSWTVNTEAFF
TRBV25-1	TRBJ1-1	CASRAFGGQNTEAFF
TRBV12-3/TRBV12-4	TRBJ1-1	CASSFNNPGNTEAFF
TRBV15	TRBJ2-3	CATSRGGLASTDTQYF
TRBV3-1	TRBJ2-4	CASTPGLRNLQNIQYF
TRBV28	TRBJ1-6	CASSRSRYSYNSPLHF
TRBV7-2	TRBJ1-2	CASSLSQGYGYTF
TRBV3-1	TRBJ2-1	CASRGVTEQFF
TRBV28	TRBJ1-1	CASLRLNTEAFF
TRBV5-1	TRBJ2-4	CASSIGLAGGPVAKNIQYF
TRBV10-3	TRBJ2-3	CAISSRTDTQYF
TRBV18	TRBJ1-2	CASSPPQGQSYGYTF
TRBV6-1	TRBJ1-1	CASSVKGSHTEAFF
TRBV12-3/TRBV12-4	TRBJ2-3	CASSLFGGASGVASTDTQYF
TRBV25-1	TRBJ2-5	CASSALLGTETQYF
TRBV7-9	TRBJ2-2	CASSLAKGYTGELFF
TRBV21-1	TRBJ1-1	CASSGRDRGRRTEAFF
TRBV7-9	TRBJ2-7	CASSFSAGRTSEQYF
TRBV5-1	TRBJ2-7	CASSLATGAAQGYEQYF
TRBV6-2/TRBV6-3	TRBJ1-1	CASSYSGAEAFF
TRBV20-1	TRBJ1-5	CSAKGTEYQPQHF
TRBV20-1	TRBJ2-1	CSARDRDLAANEQFF
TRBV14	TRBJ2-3	CASSQDLGLARSTDTQYF
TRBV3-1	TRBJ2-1	CASSEAGGPSEQFF
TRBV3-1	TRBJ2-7	CASSQGTGQSGGYEQYF
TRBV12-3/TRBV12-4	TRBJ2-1	CASKKGTGTYNEQFF